Following are 11 T cell receptor beta chains from one sample sequenced in a study of T cells in Graves' hyperthyroidism and ophthalmopathy. Amplification yielded TCR beta CDR3 regions, with RNA transcripts as the source. First-round RT-PCR targeting the TCR CDR3 was performed with the HTBI primer set. TCRdb passed the multiplex PCR reads through MiXCR, listing each CDR3 protein once. Seen here are hundreds of thousands of distinct CDR3 sequences, around 42% observed once, and the top ten hold just over 8%. The sample consisted of peripheral blood or thyroid tissue (not recorded which). The receptors here all came from a woman in her late teens or twenties with Graves' hyperthyroidism.

This clonotype was seen many times. The V and J genes are TRBV29-1 and TRBJ1-3, with D unclear. Trimming cost V 3 bases and J 0 bases, with 3 bases left between them. Per germline, CDR1 SQVTM and CDR2 ANQGSEA. The CDR3 extends over 12 amino acids. For the CDR3, the DNA is TGCAGCGTTGACGGCTCTGGAAACACCATATATTTT. It codes for CSVDGSGNTIYF.

J is TRBJ1-5 and V is TRBV29-1; TRBD1 agrees at 7 bases. The J segment lost 4 bases and the V segment lost 7 bases, leaving 13 bases of the junction unmatched. The CDR3 runs 15 residues. The germline gives CDR1 SQVTM, CDR2 ANQGSEA. CDR3 protein: CSARQGGPSNQPQHF. Here the CDR3 DNA reads TGCAGCGCTAGACAGGGTGGGCCGTCGAATCAGCCCCAGCATTTT.

This clonotype was observed a few times. The V call is TRBV19, the J call TRBJ2-7; 13 nucleotides line up with TRBD2. The germline CDR1 and CDR2 sequences are LNHDA and SQIVND (reference sequence). V gave up 3 bases and J gave up 5 bases; unmatched junction bases: 4. This CDR3 contains 15 residues. DNA of the CDR3: TGTGCCAGTAGTATCAAGACTAGCGGGAGGAACGAGCAGTACTTC. Its translation: CASSIKTSGRNEQYF.

There are a few counts of this clonotype. The chain joins TRBV14 to TRBJ1-2; no definite D call. CDR1 is SGHDN and CDR2 is FVKESK in the germline V gene. Trimming removed 2 bases from V and 5 bases from J, with 9 bases in between. The CDR3 has 13 residues. CDR3 protein: CASSQSIKYGYTF. In DNA form, the CDR3 reads TGTGCCAGCAGCCAAAGTATAAAGTATGGCTACACCTTC. The full variable domain, its missing parts supplied by reference TRBV14 and TRBJ1-2, is EAGVTQFPSHSVIEKGQTVTLRCDPISGHDNLYWYRRVMGKEIKFLLHFVKESKQDESGMPNNRFLAERTGGTYSTLKVQPAELEDSGVYFCASSQSIKYGYTFGSGTRLTVV.

This clonotype was seen more than once but under ten times. V and J are TRBV19 and TRBJ2-7, with D possibly being TRBD1 or TRBD2 (5 bases each). Per germline, CDR1 LNHDA and CDR2 SQIVND (reference sequence). V was trimmed by 2 bases and J by 3 bases, leaving 17 bases between them. The CDR3 spans 16 residues. CDR3 bases: TGTGCCAGTAGTATACGGAGAGGGGCAGGGCGCTACGAGCAGTACTTC. The encoded protein is CASSIRRGAGRYEQYF.

In DNA form, the CDR3 reads TGTGCCACCAGCAGAGACGGGACGGATAATTCACCCCTCCACTTT. It specifies CATSRDGTDNSPLHF. The rearrangement links TRBV15 to TRBJ1-6; perhaps TRBD1 as D (5 bases). Germline loops: CDR1 LNHNV, CDR2 YYDKDF (reference sequence). The CDR3 covers 15 residues. V lost 0 bases and J lost 5, with 8 bases in between.

This clonotype was counted at least ten times. The chain recombines TRBV9 with TRBJ1-1; 8 bases match TRBD1. Germline values: CDR1 SGDLS, CDR2 YYNGEE. The CDR3 loop spans 14 amino acids. With 2 bases clipped from V and 10 bases from J, the junction kept 10 bases outside the gene matches. CDR3 nucleotide sequence: TGTGCCAGCAGCGTCGGAGGACAGGGCCAGGGAGCTTTCTTT. Translation: CASSVGGQGQGAFF.

Turning to this clonotype: A much larger clone lies a single base off, so this may be a read error. The chain carries TRBV10-3 and TRBJ1-1, with a tentative D call TRBD1 (5 bases). The CDR3 is 14 residues long. The germline gives CDR1 ENHRY, CDR2 SYGVKD. V lost 7 bases, J lost 1 base, and 13 bases lay in between. DNA for the CDR3: TGTGCCATCAATGGGGTAACAGGGAACACTGAAGCTTTCTTT. Amino acids: CAINGVTGNTEAFF.

This clonotype was found many times. The gene calls are TRBV7-9 and TRBJ1-2; D call uncertain. V lost 5 bases and J lost 5, with 12 bases in between. Germline V gene data show CDR1 as SEHNR and CDR2 as FQNEAQ (reference sequence). The CDR3 has 13 residues. CDR3 sequence: CASSPRGKYGYTF. CDR3 in DNA: TGTGCCAGCAGCCCCCGCGGAAAGTATGGCTACACCTTC.

This clonotype was recorded at least ten times. The chain links TRBV12-3 or TRBV12-4 to TRBJ1-2, with TRBD1 matching over 7 bases. There are 13 residues in the CDR3. Trimming removed 5 bases from V and 6 bases from J; junction bases left unmatched: 6. The CDR3 reads CASSPWRGHGYTF. The CDR3 nucleotides are TGTGCCAGCAGTCCTTGGAGGGGGCATGGCTACACCTTC.

A remark on this clonotype: The germline gene is not matched at one end of the junction; a read error may be the cause. The rearrangement uses TRBV20-1 and TRBJ2-6, with D possibly called TRBD1 or TRBD2 (5 bases each). Germline CDR1 DFQATT, CDR2 SNEGSKA (reference sequence). CDR3 length equals 14 residues. In DNA form, the CDR3 reads TGCAGTGCTAGCAAGGGGAGTGGGACCAACGTCCTGACTTTC. Its translation is CSASKGSGTNVLTF.